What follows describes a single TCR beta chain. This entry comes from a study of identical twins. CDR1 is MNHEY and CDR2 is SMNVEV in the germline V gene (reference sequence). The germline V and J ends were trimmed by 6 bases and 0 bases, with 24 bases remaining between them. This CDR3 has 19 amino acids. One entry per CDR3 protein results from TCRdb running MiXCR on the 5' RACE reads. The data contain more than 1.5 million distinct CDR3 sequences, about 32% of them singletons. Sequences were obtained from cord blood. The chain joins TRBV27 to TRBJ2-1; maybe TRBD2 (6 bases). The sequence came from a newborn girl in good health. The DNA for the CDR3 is TGTGCCAGCAGCCTCCCCAGTTACGGGAGAGAAAGCTCCTACAATGAGCAGTTCTTC. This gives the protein CASSLPSYGRESSYNEQFF.